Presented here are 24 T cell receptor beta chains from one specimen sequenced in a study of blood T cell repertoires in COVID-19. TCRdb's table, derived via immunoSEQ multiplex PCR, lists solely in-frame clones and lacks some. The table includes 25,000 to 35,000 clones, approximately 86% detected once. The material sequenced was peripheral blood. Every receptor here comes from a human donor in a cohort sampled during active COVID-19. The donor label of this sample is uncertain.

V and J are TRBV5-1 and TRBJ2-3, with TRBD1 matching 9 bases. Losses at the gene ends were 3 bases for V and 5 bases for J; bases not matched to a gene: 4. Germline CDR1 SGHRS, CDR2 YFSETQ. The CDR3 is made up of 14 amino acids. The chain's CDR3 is CASSSYRGLDTQYF. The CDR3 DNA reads TGCGCCAGCAGCTCCTACAGGGGGCTAGATACGCAGTATTTT.

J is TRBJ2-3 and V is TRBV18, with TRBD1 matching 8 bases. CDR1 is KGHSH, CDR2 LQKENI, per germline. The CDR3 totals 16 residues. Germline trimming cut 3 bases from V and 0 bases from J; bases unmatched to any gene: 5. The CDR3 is CASSPSRTGSTDTQYF. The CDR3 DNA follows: TGTGCCAGCTCACCCTCAAGGACAGGGAGCACAGATACGCAGTATTTT.

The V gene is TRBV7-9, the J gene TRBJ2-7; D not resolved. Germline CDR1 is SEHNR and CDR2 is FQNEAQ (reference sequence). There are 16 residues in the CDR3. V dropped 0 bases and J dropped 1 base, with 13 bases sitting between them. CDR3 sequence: CASSLAIGGTSYEQYF. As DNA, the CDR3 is TGTGCCAGCAGCTTAGCGATAGGCGGTACTTCCTACGAGCAGTACTTC.

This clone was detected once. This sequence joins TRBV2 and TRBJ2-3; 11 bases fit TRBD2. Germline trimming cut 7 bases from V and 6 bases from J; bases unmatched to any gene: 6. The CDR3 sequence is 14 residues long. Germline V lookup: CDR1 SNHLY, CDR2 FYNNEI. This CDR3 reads CASTTSGSVDTQYF. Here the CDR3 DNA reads TGTGCCAGCACTACTAGCGGGAGTGTTGATACGCAGTATTTT.

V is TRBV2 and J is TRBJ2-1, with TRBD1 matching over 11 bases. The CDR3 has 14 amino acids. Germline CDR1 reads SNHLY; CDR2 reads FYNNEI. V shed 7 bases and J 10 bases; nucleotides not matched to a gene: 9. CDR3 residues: CASTGQGAAGEQFF. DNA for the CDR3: TGTGCCAGCACTGGACAGGGGGCTGCCGGGGAGCAGTTCTTC. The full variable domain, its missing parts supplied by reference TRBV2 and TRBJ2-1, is EPEVTQTPSHQVTQMGQEVILRCVPISNHLYFYWYRQILGQKVEFLVSFYNNEISEKSEIFDDQFSVERPDGSNFTLKIRSTKLEDSAMYFCASTGQGAAGEQFFGPGTRLTVL.

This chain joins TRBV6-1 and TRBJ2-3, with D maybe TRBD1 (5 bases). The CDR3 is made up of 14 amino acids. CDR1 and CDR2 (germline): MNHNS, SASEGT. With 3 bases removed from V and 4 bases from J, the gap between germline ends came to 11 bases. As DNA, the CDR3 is TGTGCCAGCAGTGAGGGGCATGGGGCAGATACGCAGTATTTT. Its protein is CASSEGHGADTQYF.

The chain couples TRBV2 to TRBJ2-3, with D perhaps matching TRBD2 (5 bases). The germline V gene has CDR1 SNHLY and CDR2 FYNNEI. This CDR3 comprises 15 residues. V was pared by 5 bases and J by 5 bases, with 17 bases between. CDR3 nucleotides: TGTGCCAGCAGTATGGGTGGGGAGTGGGGAGATACGCAGTATTTT. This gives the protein CASSMGGEWGDTQYF. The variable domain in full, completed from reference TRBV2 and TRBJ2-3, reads EPEVTQTPSHQVTQMGQEVILRCVPISNHLYFYWYRQILGQKVEFLVSFYNNEISEKSEIFDDQFSVERPDGSNFTLKIRSTKLEDSAMYFCASSMGGEWGDTQYFGPGTRLTVL.

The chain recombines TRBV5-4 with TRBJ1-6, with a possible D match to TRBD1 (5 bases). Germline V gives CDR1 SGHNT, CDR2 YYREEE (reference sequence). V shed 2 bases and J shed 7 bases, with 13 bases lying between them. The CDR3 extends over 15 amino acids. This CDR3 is CASSFGRVQNSPLHF. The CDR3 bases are TGTGCCAGCAGCTTCGGCAGGGTTCAGAATTCACCCCTCCACTTT.

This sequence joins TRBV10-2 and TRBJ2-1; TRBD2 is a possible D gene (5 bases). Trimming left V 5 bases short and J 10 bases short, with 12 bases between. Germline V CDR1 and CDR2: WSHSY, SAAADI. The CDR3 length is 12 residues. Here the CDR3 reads CASSPSSREQFF. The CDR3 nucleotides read TGCGCCAGCAGTCCGTCTAGCAGAGAGCAGTTCTTC.

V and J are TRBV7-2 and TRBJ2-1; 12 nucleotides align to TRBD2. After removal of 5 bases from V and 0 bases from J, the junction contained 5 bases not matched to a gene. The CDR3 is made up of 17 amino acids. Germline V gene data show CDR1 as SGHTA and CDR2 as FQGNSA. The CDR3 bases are TGTGCCAGCAGCGTATCTAGCGGGAGGGTCTCCTACAATGAGCAGTTCTTC. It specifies CASSVSSGRVSYNEQFF. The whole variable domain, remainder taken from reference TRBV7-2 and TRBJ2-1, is GAGVSQSPSNKVTEKGKDVELRCDPISGHTALYWYRQSLGQGLEFLIYFQGNSAPDKSGLPSDRFSAERTGGSVSTLTIQRTQQEDSAVYLCASSVSSGRVSYNEQFFGPGTRLTVL.

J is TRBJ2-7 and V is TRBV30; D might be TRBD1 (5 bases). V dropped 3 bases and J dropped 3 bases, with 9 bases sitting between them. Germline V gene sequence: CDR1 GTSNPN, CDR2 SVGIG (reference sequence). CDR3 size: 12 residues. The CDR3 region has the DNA TGTGCCTGGAGGGCAGGGAACTACGAGCAGTACTTC. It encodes CAWRAGNYEQYF.

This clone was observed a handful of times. CDR3 DNA sequence: TGTGCCAGCAGTGAGAGGGCCAGGACCAACTATGGCTACACCTTC. Residues: CASSERARTNYGYTF. This chain joins TRBV2 and TRBJ1-2; D gene ambiguous. CDR1 SNHLY and CDR2 FYNNEI come from the germline V gene. CDR3 length equals 15 residues. V lost 3 bases and J lost 2, with 13 bases in between.

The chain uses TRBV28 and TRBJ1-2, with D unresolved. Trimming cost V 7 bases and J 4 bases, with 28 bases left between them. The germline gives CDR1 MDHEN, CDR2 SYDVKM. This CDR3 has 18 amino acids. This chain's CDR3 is CASTLMSGAGVGLYGYTF. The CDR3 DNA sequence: TGTGCCAGCACCTTAATGAGCGGAGCTGGGGTTGGGCTCTATGGCTACACCTTC.

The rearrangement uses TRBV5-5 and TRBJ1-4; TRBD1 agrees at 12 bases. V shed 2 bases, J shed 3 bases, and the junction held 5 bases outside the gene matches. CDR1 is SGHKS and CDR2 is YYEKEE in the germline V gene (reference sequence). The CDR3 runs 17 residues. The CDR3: CASSLWDRGQANEKLFF. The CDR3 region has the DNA TGTGCCAGCAGCTTATGGGACAGGGGGCAGGCTAATGAAAAACTGTTTTTT.

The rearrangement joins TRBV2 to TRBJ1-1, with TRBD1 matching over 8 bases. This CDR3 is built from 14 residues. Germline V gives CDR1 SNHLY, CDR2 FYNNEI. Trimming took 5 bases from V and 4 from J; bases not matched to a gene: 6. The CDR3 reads CASSLQGEGTEAFF. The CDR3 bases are TGTGCCAGCAGTCTACAGGGGGAGGGCACTGAAGCTTTCTTT.

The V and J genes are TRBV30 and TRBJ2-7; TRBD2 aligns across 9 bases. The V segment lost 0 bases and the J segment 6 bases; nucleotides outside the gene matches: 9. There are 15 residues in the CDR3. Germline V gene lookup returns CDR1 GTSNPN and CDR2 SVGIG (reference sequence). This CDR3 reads CAWSVASGTVGEQYF. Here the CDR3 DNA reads TGTGCCTGGAGTGTAGCTAGCGGGACTGTGGGCGAGCAGTACTTC.

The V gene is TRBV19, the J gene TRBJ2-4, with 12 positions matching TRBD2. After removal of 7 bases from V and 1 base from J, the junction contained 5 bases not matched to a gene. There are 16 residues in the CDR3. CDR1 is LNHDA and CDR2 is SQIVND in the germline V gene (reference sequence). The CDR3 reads CASTPSGRVAKNIQYF. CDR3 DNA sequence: TGTGCCAGTACTCCTAGCGGGAGGGTCGCCAAAAACATTCAGTACTTC. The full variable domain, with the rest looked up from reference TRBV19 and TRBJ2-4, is DGGITQSPKYLFRKEGQNVTLSCEQNLNHDAMYWYRQDPGQGLRLIYYSQIVNDFQKGDIAEGYSVSREKKESFPLTVTSAQKNPTAFYLCASTPSGRVAKNIQYFGAGTRLSVL.

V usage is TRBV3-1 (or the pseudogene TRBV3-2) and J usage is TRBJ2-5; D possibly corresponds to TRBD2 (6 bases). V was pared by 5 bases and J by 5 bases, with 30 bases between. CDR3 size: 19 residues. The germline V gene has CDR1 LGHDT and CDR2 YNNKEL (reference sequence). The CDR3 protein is CASSSQRRSSGVVGETQYF. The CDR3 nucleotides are TGTGCCAGCAGCTCCCAACGAAGATCTTCGGGGGTGGTTGGGGAGACCCAGTACTTC.

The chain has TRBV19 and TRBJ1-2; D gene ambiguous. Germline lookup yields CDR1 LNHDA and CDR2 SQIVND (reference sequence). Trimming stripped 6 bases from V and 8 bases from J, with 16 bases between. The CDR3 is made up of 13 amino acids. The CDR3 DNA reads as TGTGCCAGTAGCCCCCTCCGGGGAGGAGGCTACACCTTC. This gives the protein CASSPLRGGGYTF.

CDR3 protein: CASSPEAAAGANVLTF. The CDR3 nucleotides are TGCGCCAGCAGCCCCGAGGCTGCGGCTGGGGCCAACGTCCTGACTTTC. The V call is TRBV5-1, the J call TRBJ2-6, with D uncertain. The CDR3 is 16 amino acids. Per the germline V gene, CDR1 is SGHRS and CDR2 is YFSETQ. Trimming pared 4 bases from V and 2 bases from J, leaving 13 bases between.

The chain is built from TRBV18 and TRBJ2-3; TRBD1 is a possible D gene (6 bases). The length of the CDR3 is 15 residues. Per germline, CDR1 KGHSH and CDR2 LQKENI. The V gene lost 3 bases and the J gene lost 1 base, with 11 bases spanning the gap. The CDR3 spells CASSPGAGGTDTQYF. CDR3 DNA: TGTGCCAGCTCACCGGGGGCAGGGGGCACAGATACGCAGTATTTT. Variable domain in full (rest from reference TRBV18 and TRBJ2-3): NAGVMQNPRHLVRRRGQEARLRCSPMKGHSHVYWYRQLPEEGLKFMVYLQKENIIDESGMPKERFSAEFPKEGPSILRIQQVVRGDSAAYFCASSPGAGGTDTQYFGPGTRLTVL.

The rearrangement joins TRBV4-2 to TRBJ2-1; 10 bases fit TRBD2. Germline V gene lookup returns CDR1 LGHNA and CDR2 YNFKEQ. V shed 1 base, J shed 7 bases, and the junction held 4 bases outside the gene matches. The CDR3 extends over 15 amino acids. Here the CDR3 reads CASSQASGSSNEQFF. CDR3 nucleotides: TGTGCCAGCAGCCAAGCTAGCGGGAGTTCTAATGAGCAGTTCTTC.

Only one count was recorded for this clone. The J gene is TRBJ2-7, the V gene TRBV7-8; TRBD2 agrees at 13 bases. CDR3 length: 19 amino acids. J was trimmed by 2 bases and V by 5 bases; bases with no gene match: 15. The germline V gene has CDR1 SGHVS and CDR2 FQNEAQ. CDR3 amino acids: CASSPWDKPGTSGTYEQYF. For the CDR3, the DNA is TGTGCCAGCAGCCCCTGGGACAAACCCGGGACTAGCGGGACCTACGAGCAGTACTTC.

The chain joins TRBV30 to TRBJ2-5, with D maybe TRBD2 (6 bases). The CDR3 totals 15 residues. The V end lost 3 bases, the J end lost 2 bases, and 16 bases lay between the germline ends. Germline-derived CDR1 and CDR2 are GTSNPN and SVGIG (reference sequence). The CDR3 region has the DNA TGTGCCTGGAGGATCAAGGTACTAGCTCAAGAGACCCAGTACTTC. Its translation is CAWRIKVLAQETQYF.